These 22 T cell receptor beta chains were all obtained from the same sample, sequenced in a study of somatic mutations in cytotoxic T cells in rheumatoid arthritis. Libraries were prepared by immunoSEQ multiplex PCR; TCRdb keeps only in-frame clonotypes and omits some of them. The table has about 15,000 clones, approximately 84% seen once. The sequencing input was CD8+ T cells sorted from blood. Every receptor here comes from an adult with rheumatoid arthritis.

V usage is TRBV11-2 and J usage is TRBJ2-2; 7 bases agree with TRBD2. CDR1 and CDR2 from the germline V gene are SGHAT and FQNNGV. The ends lost 1 base at V and 6 bases at J; junction bases unmatched: 2. CDR3 length: 14 residues. CDR3 region: CASSLVGGAGELFF. The CDR3 region has the DNA TGTGCCAGCAGCTTAGTGGGGGGGGCCGGGGAGCTGTTTTTT.

This clone was found a few times. This chain links TRBV4-1 with TRBJ1-6, with D hard to call. Germline values: CDR1 MGHRA, CDR2 YSYEKL. V was pared by 4 bases and J by 7 bases, with 5 bases between. There are 12 residues in the CDR3. This CDR3 reads CASSLQNSPLHF. The CDR3 nucleotides are TGCGCCAGCAGCCTTCAAAATTCACCCCTCCACTTT.

The V gene is TRBV6-6, the J gene TRBJ2-1; D is undetermined. This CDR3 is 14 amino acids long. Germline V gives CDR1 MNHNY, CDR2 SVGAGI (reference sequence). Trimming removed 3 bases from V and 7 bases from J, with 13 bases in between. The CDR3 protein is CASSYLTILNEQFF. The CDR3 region has the DNA TGTGCCAGCAGTTATCTGACGATATTGAATGAGCAGTTCTTC.

The J gene is TRBJ1-5, the V gene TRBV6-6; D unresolved. The ends were cut back, 6 bases at V and 0 bases at J, with 12 bases in the middle. The CDR3 runs to 15 residues. CDR1 is MNHNY and CDR2 is SVGAGI in the germline V gene (reference sequence). The CDR3 region is CASRKVGSSNQPQHF. The CDR3 DNA reads TGTGCCAGCAGAAAAGTGGGAAGTAGCAATCAGCCCCAGCATTTT.

This chain joins TRBV10-2 and TRBJ2-5, with 7 bases lining up with TRBD1. The CDR3 is 13 amino acids. Germline V CDR1 and CDR2: WSHSY, SAAADI. J was trimmed by 2 bases and V by 5 bases; bases with no gene match: 2. CDR3 protein: CASSRDRQETQYF. In DNA, the CDR3 is TGCGCCAGCAGTCGGGACAGACAAGAGACCCAGTACTTC.

V and J are TRBV6-6 and TRBJ1-1; D ambiguous. The CDR3 is 13 amino acids. Between the trimmed V and J ends, which lost 0 bases and 0 bases, there was a span of 2 bases. Germline values: CDR1 MNHNY, CDR2 SVGAGI (reference sequence). CDR3 sequence reads: CASSYSLNTEAFF. The CDR3 region has the DNA TGTGCCAGCAGTTACTCCCTGAACACTGAAGCTTTCTTT.

The chain couples TRBV6-1 to TRBJ2-3; 7 bases line up with TRBD1. The CDR3 covers 15 residues. Germline values: CDR1 MNHNS, CDR2 SASEGT. J lost 2 bases, V lost 5 bases, and 7 bases had no gene match. CDR3 coding DNA: TGTGCCAGCAGTCCGTCGGGACAGAACACAGATACGCAGTATTTT. Translated: CASSPSGQNTDTQYF.

This clone is medium-sized by share. The chain recombines TRBV27 with TRBJ2-7; D might be TRBD1 or TRBD2, each matching 5 bases. Germline CDR1 is MNHEY and CDR2 is SMNVEV (reference sequence). This CDR3 has 16 amino acids. Trimming cost V 7 bases and J 4 bases, with 23 bases left between them. The CDR3: CASTSGTEGNRYEQYF. In nucleotides, the CDR3 is TGTGCCAGCACCTCCGGGACCGAGGGTAATCGGTACGAGCAGTACTTC.

Remarks on this clone: This may be a read error, as it is one base from a much larger clone. This sample also contains other DNA sequences that code for the same CDR3. The chain employs TRBV15 and TRBJ1-2; a weak D match, TRBD1 (6 bases). The CDR3 has 13 residues. Trimming stripped 0 bases from V and 6 bases from J, with 8 bases between. Germline V gives CDR1 LNHNV, CDR2 YYDKDF (reference sequence). The CDR3 nucleotides are TGTGCCACCAGCAGAGAGGAGGGGGATGGCTACACCTTC. It encodes CATSREEGDGYTF. The full variable domain, rest sourced from reference TRBV15 and TRBJ1-2, is DAMVIQNPRYQVTQFGKPVTLSCSQTLNHNVMYWYQQKSSQAPKLLFHYYDKDFNNEADTPDNFQSRRPNTSFCFLDIRSPGLGDTAMYLCATSREEGDGYTFGSGTRLTVV.

This clone was detected only once. This chain uses TRBV30 with TRBJ1-3; the D gene is possibly TRBD1 (6 bases). V was pared by 4 bases and J by 0 bases, with 10 bases between. In germline, CDR1 is GTSNPN, CDR2 SVGIG (reference sequence). The CDR3 totals 14 residues. The CDR3 coding sequence is TGTGCCTGGACCCAGGGGTCCTCTGGAAACACCATATATTTT. Its translation: CAWTQGSSGNTIYF.

This clone appeared a few times. The V and J genes are TRBV6-5 and TRBJ1-5, with TRBD1 matching 7 bases. Germline V gene lookup returns CDR1 MNHEY and CDR2 SVGAGI. This CDR3 region has 14 residues. Germline trimming cut 5 bases from V and 1 base from J; bases unmatched to any gene: 2. CDR3 DNA: TGTGCCAGCAGTCCAGGGGGGAGCAATCAGCCCCAGCATTTT. Its protein product is CASSPGGSNQPQHF.

This clone was counted a single time. The CDR3 is CASSLRGGLNNEQFF. The CDR3, as DNA: TGTGCCAGCAGCTTAAGGGGGGGGTTAAACAATGAGCAGTTCTTC. The J gene is TRBJ2-1, the V gene TRBV7-8; maybe TRBD2 (7 bases). This CDR3 is built from 15 residues. The V gene lost 2 bases and the J gene lost 5 bases, with 13 bases spanning the gap. Germline CDR1 SGHVS, CDR2 FQNEAQ.

This chain connects TRBV9 to TRBJ2-7; D is perhaps TRBD1 (6 bases). Germline CDR1 and CDR2: SGDLS and YYNGEE. V shed 0 bases and J shed 4 bases, with 14 bases lying between them. The CDR3 has 15 amino acids. CDR3 coding DNA: TGTGCCAGCAGCGTAGGGGTGACAGGATCTTACGAGCAGTACTTC. Translated: CASSVGVTGSYEQYF.

The J gene is TRBJ2-3, the V gene TRBV7-9; TRBD2 might be the D (7 bases). Germline V lookup: CDR1 SEHNR, CDR2 FQNEAQ (reference sequence). The CDR3 is made up of 15 amino acids. V gave up 6 bases and J gave up 6 bases, with 19 bases separating them. DNA for the CDR3: TGTGCCAGCAGACCGGCCGGGGGGCTATGGGATACGCAGTATTTT. It is translated as CASRPAGGLWDTQYF.

This sequence joins TRBV5-1 and TRBJ1-6; D might be TRBD1 (5 bases). This CDR3 has 12 amino acids. Germline V lookup: CDR1 SGHRS, CDR2 YFSETQ. The V end was cut by 4 bases, the J end by 11 bases, with 10 bases between. Here the CDR3 reads CASSPRGTPLHF. The CDR3 DNA reads TGCGCCAGCAGCCCCCGGGGGACACCCCTCCACTTT. The whole variable domain, filled in from reference TRBV5-1 and TRBJ1-6, reads KAGVTQTPRYLIKTRGQQVTLSCSPISGHRSVSWYQQTPGQGLQFLFEYFSETQRNKGNFPGRFSGRQFSNSRSEMNVSTLELGDSALYLCASSPRGTPLHFGNGTRLTVT.

This clone came up a few times. The V call is TRBV2, the J call TRBJ2-7; TRBD1 matches at 8 bases. This CDR3 comprises 17 residues. The germline V gene encodes CDR1 SNHLY and CDR2 FYNNEI. Trimming removed 1 base from V and 3 bases from J; junction bases left unmatched: 11. This CDR3 reads CASSEGQGKALDYEQYF. The CDR3, as DNA: TGTGCCAGCAGTGAAGGACAGGGGAAAGCCCTGGACTACGAGCAGTACTTC.

The V and J genes are TRBV4-1 and TRBJ2-5; perhaps TRBD1 as D (6 bases). CDR1 is MGHRA and CDR2 is YSYEKL in the germline V gene. V was shortened by 2 bases and J by 2 bases, with 12 bases between the two germline ends. This CDR3 contains 15 residues. The CDR3 DNA reads as TGCGCCAGCAGCCAATCCAGGGGCGAGCAAGAGACCCAGTACTTC. Translated: CASSQSRGEQETQYF.

This clone was found a few times. This rearrangement joins TRBV7-2 to TRBJ2-1; 9 nucleotides line up with TRBD1. The CDR3 has 14 residues. The germline CDR1 and CDR2 sequences are SGHTA and FQGNSA. The V gene end was trimmed by 5 bases and the J gene end by 6 bases; junction bases not matched to a gene: 5. CDR3 loop: CASSHRDRANEQFF. In DNA, the CDR3 is TGTGCCAGCAGCCACCGGGACAGGGCCAATGAGCAGTTCTTC.

V gene TRBV1 combines with J gene TRBJ2-3; no DNA check was done on the table's D call, TRBD1. TRBV1 is labeled a pseudogene. This CDR3 is 17 amino acids long. CDR3 sequence: CTSSQEVRTGRTDTQYF. As DNA, the CDR3 is TGCACCAGCAGCCAAGAGGTAAGGACAGGGAGGACAGATACGCAGTATTTT.

Here the CDR3 reads CASSNGGGVTQYF. Written as DNA, the CDR3 is TGCGCCAGCAGTAACGGCGGGGGAGTTACGCAGTATTTT. This chain connects TRBV10-2 to TRBJ2-3, with 7 bases aligning to TRBD2. The CDR3 contains 13 residues. Germline V lookup: CDR1 WSHSY, CDR2 SAAADI. The V and J ends lost 5 bases and 8 bases, in that order; junction bases with no gene match: 7.

J is TRBJ1-5 and V is TRBV27, with D unresolved. With 0 bases removed from V and 2 bases from J, the gap between germline ends came to 5 bases. The CDR3 totals 14 residues. CDR1 and CDR2 from the germline V gene are MNHEY and SMNVEV (reference sequence). CDR3 in amino acids: CASSLSAGNQPQHF. The CDR3 nucleotides are TGTGCCAGCAGTTTATCGGCAGGCAATCAGCCCCAGCATTTT.

In this sample, this clone turned up a few times. The chain is built from TRBV28 and TRBJ1-1; weak D call: TRBD1 (5 bases). The CDR3 is 13 amino acids. V gave up 5 bases and J gave up 2 bases, with 9 bases separating them. Germline lookup yields CDR1 MDHEN and CDR2 SYDVKM. The CDR3 protein is CASSSRVNTEAFF. The DNA of the CDR3 is TGTGCCAGCAGTAGCAGGGTAAACACTGAAGCTTTCTTT.